These 5 T cell receptor beta chains were sequenced from one sample in a study of human thymus T cells. Produced via immunoSEQ multiplex PCR; TCRdb's table is partial and in-frame only. In the table there are some 120,000 clones, more than 90% of which are singletons. Corrective cardiac operations yielded the resected thymus tissue. Sample: thymus tissue. These receptors were obtained from a boy in the first two years of life with a congenital heart defect but otherwise immunologically healthy.

CDR3 sequence (DNA): TGTGCCAGCAGCCACCACTCAACTGAAGCTTTCTTT. The encoded protein is CASSHHSTEAFF. V gene TRBV6-5 combines with J gene TRBJ1-1; no firm D call. Germline lookup yields CDR1 MNHEY and CDR2 SVGAGI. The CDR3 has 12 residues. Trimming removed 6 bases from V and 5 bases from J, with 10 bases in between.

The chain joins TRBV14 to TRBJ2-4; D is unclear. The V end was cut by 4 bases, the J end by 9 bases, with 10 bases between. Germline lookup yields CDR1 SGHDN and CDR2 FVKESK. The CDR3 contains 12 residues. CDR3 DNA sequence: TGTGCCAGCAGCCGGGCGGTTGGCATTCAGTACTTC. As protein: CASSRAVGIQYF. The whole variable domain, remainder taken from reference TRBV14 and TRBJ2-4, is EAGVTQFPSHSVIEKGQTVTLRCDPISGHDNLYWYRRVMGKEIKFLLHFVKESKQDESGMPNNRFLAERTGGTYSTLKVQPAELEDSGVYFCASSRAVGIQYFGAGTRLSVL.

The chain has TRBV19 and TRBJ2-4; D not certain. The CDR3 loop spans 16 amino acids. V lost 6 bases, J lost 0 bases, and 15 bases lay in between. Germline CDR1 reads LNHDA; CDR2 reads SQIVND (reference sequence). The CDR3 coding sequence is TGTGCCAGTAGCCTTGGGCCACCCCTAGCCAAAAACATTCAGTACTTC. This encodes CASSLGPPLAKNIQYF. The variable domain in full, completed from reference TRBV19 and TRBJ2-4, reads DGGITQSPKYLFRKEGQNVTLSCEQNLNHDAMYWYRQDPGQGLRLIYYSQIVNDFQKGDIAEGYSVSREKKESFPLTVTSAQKNPTAFYLCASSLGPPLAKNIQYFGAGTRLSVL.

The CDR3 DNA sequence: TGCGCCAGCAGCTTGGCCCCAGGAGGCCCTTCTAGCACAGATACGCAGTATTTT. Translation gives CASSLAPGGPSSTDTQYF. The gene calls are TRBV5-1 and TRBJ2-3, with a tentative D call TRBD2 (5 bases). Per germline, CDR1 SGHRS and CDR2 YFSETQ. CDR3 length: 18 residues. V was shortened by 0 bases and J by 0 bases, with 17 bases between the two germline ends.

The chain combines TRBV28 with TRBJ1-2, with a weak D call TRBD1 (5 bases). Between the trimmed V and J ends, which lost 5 bases and 6 bases, there was a span of 16 bases. The germline V gene has CDR1 MDHEN and CDR2 SYDVKM. The CDR3 runs to 14 residues. The CDR3 reads CASSPGEGGNGYTF. The CDR3 coding sequence is TGTGCCAGCAGTCCGGGGGAGGGAGGCAATGGCTACACCTTC.